This T cell receptor (beta chain) stems from a study of monozygotic twins with inflammatory bowel disease. TCRdb reprocessed the 5' RACE reads; each CDR3 protein has one entry and no DNA is given. This table lists roughly 330,000 distinct CDR3 sequences. The CDR3 runs to 14 residues. The germline gives CDR1 SGHRS, CDR2 YFSETQ. Material: blood. This TCR was sampled from a human donor with ulcerative colitis or Crohn's disease, or a healthy co-twin of an affected twin (not recorded which). This rearrangement joins TRBV5-1 to TRBJ1-1. The CDR3 sequence: CASSLTPWNTEAFF.